These 12 T cell receptor beta chains share one sample of origin, sequenced in a study of blood T cell repertoires in COVID-19. Profiling relied on immunoSEQ multiplex PCR, and the TCRdb table lists in-frame clones only, not all of them. The table includes over 300,000 clones, over 75% detected once. The source material was PBMCs or T cells enriched from blood (not recorded which). The origin of the receptors is a woman in her 30s with acute COVID-19.

The chain combines TRBV4-1 with TRBJ1-4; 8 bases are shared with TRBD1. V gave up 3 bases and J gave up 8 bases; unmatched junction bases: 5. CDR3 length: 14 residues. Germline lookup yields CDR1 MGHRA and CDR2 YSYEKL. The CDR3 spells CASSHDRGQEKLFF. The CDR3 DNA reads TGCGCCAGCAGCCACGACAGGGGACAGGAAAAACTGTTTTTT.

V is TRBV7-9 and J is TRBJ1-5; 7 nucleotides match TRBD1. V lost 4 bases, J lost 4 bases, and 4 bases stayed unmatched. The length of the CDR3 is 14 residues. In germline, CDR1 is SEHNR, CDR2 FQNEAQ (reference sequence). The DNA for the CDR3 is TGTGCCAGCAGCTGGGACAGTTCAAATCAGCCCCAGCATTTT. Amino acids: CASSWDSSNQPQHF.

The chain joins TRBV19 to TRBJ1-4; D is possibly TRBD1 (5 bases). The V and J ends lost 2 bases and 3 bases respectively, with 16 bases between them. The CDR3 extends over 17 amino acids. The germline gives CDR1 LNHDA, CDR2 SQIVND (reference sequence). CDR3 protein: CASSIHWEGKANEKLFF. The CDR3 DNA sequence: TGTGCCAGTAGTATACATTGGGAGGGGAAAGCTAATGAAAAACTGTTTTTT.

V and J are TRBV5-1 and TRBJ1-2, with TRBD1 matching over 12 bases. V lost 3 bases, J lost 7 bases, and 7 bases stayed unmatched. In germline, CDR1 is SGHRS, CDR2 YFSETQ. CDR3 length: 15 residues. CDR3 sequence reads: CASSSLPGQGAGYTF. CDR3 sequence (DNA): TGCGCCAGCAGCTCACTGCCGGGACAGGGGGCTGGCTACACCTTC.

This clone has just one count. The chain has TRBV21-1 and TRBJ1-4; the table's D call of TRBD1 was not tested on the DNA. TRBV21-1 is given as a pseudogene. The length of the CDR3 is 18 residues. The chain's CDR3 is CASSRPGGQRTAEEKLFF. The CDR3 DNA sequence: TGTGCCAGCAGCCGCCCTGGGGGACAGCGGACCGCCGAGGAAAAACTGTTTTTT.

The rearrangement joins TRBV7-9 to TRBJ1-3; the match to TRBD1 covers 8 bases. Trimming took 5 bases from V and 0 from J; bases not matched to a gene: 12. Looked up from germline, CDR1 is SEHNR and CDR2 is FQNEAQ (reference sequence). The CDR3 loop spans 18 amino acids. The CDR3 DNA is TGTGCCAGCAGCCCCCCCGGACAGGGCCCCGGCTCTGGAAACACCATATATTTT. The encoded protein is CASSPPGQGPGSGNTIYF.

This chain connects TRBV7-2 to TRBJ2-1; 14 positions match TRBD2. This CDR3 is built from 15 residues. V was pared by 3 bases and J by 12 bases, with 7 bases of the junction left unmatched. Looked up from germline, CDR1 is SGHTA and CDR2 is FQGNSA. CDR3 DNA sequence: TGTGCCAGCAGCTTGGGACTAGCGGGGGTCGCGGGGCAGTTCTTC. Its translation is CASSLGLAGVAGQFF.

This chain uses TRBV7-9 with TRBJ2-5; perhaps TRBD1 as D (5 bases). CDR1 and CDR2 (germline): SEHNR, FQNEAQ (reference sequence). Trimming took 1 base from V and 5 from J, leaving 11 bases between them. There are 14 residues in the CDR3. CDR3 bases: TGTGCCAGCAGCTTAGGGGGCCAGGCGGAGACCCAGTACTTC. Encoded protein: CASSLGGQAETQYF.

This sequence joins TRBV23-1 and TRBJ1-1; TRBD1 aligns across 10 bases. TRBV23-1 is sorted into the ORF group, with uncertain function. The J segment lost 2 bases and the V segment lost 8 bases, leaving 8 bases of the junction unmatched. The CDR3 has 15 residues. This CDR3 reads CASPDRGHLNTEAFF. CDR3 bases: TGCGCCAGCCCAGACAGGGGGCACCTCAACACTGAAGCTTTCTTT.

The chain employs TRBV6-5 and TRBJ1-5, with D hard to call. Germline CDR1 reads MNHEY; CDR2 reads SVGAGI. V was pared by 6 bases and J by 6 bases, with 12 bases between. CDR3 length equals 13 residues. CDR3 in amino acids: CASSVTRSQPQHF. The CDR3 DNA is TGTGCCAGCAGCGTTACTAGGAGTCAGCCCCAGCATTTT.

This chain joins TRBV30 and TRBJ1-3; 10 nucleotides agree with TRBD1. The V gene end was trimmed by 2 bases and the J gene end by 2 bases; junction bases not matched to a gene: 3. The CDR3 extends over 15 amino acids. Germline CDR1 GTSNPN, CDR2 SVGIG (reference sequence). The CDR3 DNA sequence: TGTGCCTGGAGTACGGACAGGGGGACTGGAAACACCATATATTTT. Protein product: CAWSTDRGTGNTIYF. Looking up the rest from reference TRBV30 and TRBJ1-3 gives the full variable domain: SQTIHQWPATLVQPVGSPLSLECTVEGTSNPNLYWYRQAAGRGLQLLFYSVGIGQISSEVPQNLSASRPQDRQFILSSKKLLLSDSGFYLCAWSTDRGTGNTIYFGEGSWLTVV.

The chain carries TRBV24-1 and TRBJ2-5; TRBD1 agrees at 12 bases. The CDR3 is made up of 16 amino acids. CDR1 KGHDR and CDR2 SFDVKD come from the germline V gene. V lost 6 bases, J lost 5 bases, and 9 bases stayed unmatched. The CDR3: CATSHSGTGGAETQYF. CDR3 coding DNA: TGTGCCACCAGTCACTCCGGGACAGGGGGCGCGGAGACCCAGTACTTC.